This T cell receptor (beta chain) was documented in a study of T cell repertoires in cytomegalovirus infection. Overall study: Public TCR beta signatures marked donors with CMV infection and the matching HLA.

Turning to this clonotype: The antigen is undetermined.

MiXCR, run by TCRdb on the reads, gives a single entry per CDR3 protein. The sample has some 350,000 distinct CDR3 sequences; 25% to 30% are singletons. The V gene's germline CDR1 is MNHEY and CDR2 SVGAGI. The V and J ends lost 4 bases and 4 bases, in that order; junction bases with no gene match: 13. The CDR3 runs to 18 residues. The clonotype comes from a human donor in good health (CMV status not recorded). Some clones in this sample may be carry-over from other donors' samples. The J gene is TRBJ2-1, the V gene TRBV6-5; 10 bases map to TRBD2. The specimen was cultured PBMCs, collected from culture after CMV antigen stimulation. The CDR3 loop is CASSSGLAGVPGYNEQFF. CDR3 nucleotides: TGTGCCAGCAGTTCTGGGCTAGCGGGAGTTCCTGGATACAATGAGCAGTTCTTC.